This T cell receptor beta chain was identified in a study of T cells in Graves' hyperthyroidism and ophthalmopathy. Whole-study findings and limits: Ophthalmopathy was predicted by the model a median of about 6.5 months ahead of onset.

This clonotype was seen ten or more times. Its antigen is undetermined. Patients having uncontrolled infection, another autoimmune disease, pregnancy or lactation were not included. The CDR3 consists of 13 residues. V lost 7 bases to trimming and J lost 8 bases, with 17 bases between them. The V gene's germline CDR1 is MNHEY and CDR2 SMNVEV (reference sequence). What was amplified from RNA transcripts were TCR beta CDR3 regions. In the first-round RT-PCR of the TCR CDR3, the HTBI primer set was used. TCRdb reprocessed the multiplex PCR reads with MiXCR, giving one entry per CDR3 protein. The table includes 530,000 or so distinct CDR3 sequences, roughly 46% detected once.

The J gene is TRBJ1-2, the V gene TRBV27; D may be TRBD1 (6 bases). The sequence was obtained from a woman younger than 30 with Graves' hyperthyroidism. Sequencing was done on a sample of peripheral blood or thyroid tissue (not recorded which). In DNA form, the CDR3 reads TGTGCCAGCACCCAAGGCGAGGGGGTCGGCTACACCTTC. It encodes CASTQGEGVGYTF.